This T cell receptor (beta chain) was documented in a study of blood T cell repertoires in COVID-19. Data came from immunoSEQ multiplex PCR; TCRdb stores just in-frame clones and leaves some out. This table holds some 320,000 clones, around 85% found once. The CDR3 covers 15 residues. Germline V gene data show CDR1 as MNHNS and CDR2 as SASEGT. Losses at the gene ends were 2 bases for V and 2 bases for J; bases not matched to a gene: 3. This receptor was identified in a young woman who had been exposed to COVID-19. This chain links TRBV6-1 with TRBJ2-1; 7 positions agree with TRBD2. Sequencing was performed on PBMCs or T cells enriched from blood (not recorded which). The CDR3 sequence: CASSELLATYNEQFF. CDR3 DNA sequence: TGTGCCAGCAGTGAACTACTAGCGACCTACAATGAGCAGTTCTTC.